This T cell receptor (beta chain) was identified during a study of beta chain features in type 1 diabetes listed by TCRdb under 2018. Looking at the study overall: Mean age, gender distribution, total cell number and subset yield did not differ between patients and healthy donors. Across all samples, some 99 million sorted cells were examined, and cell number per subset correlated strongly with RNA yield. The study compared TCRB repertoires of sorted circulating CD4+ T cell subsets between recently diagnosed type 1 diabetes patients and matched healthy donors. Naive and central memory subsets were obtained from all 30 or so donors, but regulatory and stem cell-like memory subsets were isolated from only 8 patients and 8 healthy donors. Here is what the overall study found, with its caveats: Naive, central memory and regulatory TCRB repertoires appeared more similar among patients than among healthy donors. Patients with type 1 diabetes made fewer insertions and deleted more nucleotides at VDJ recombination sites, implying thymic rearrangement abnormalities. Sequencing cDNA rather than genomic DNA could over-represent highly expressing activated cells, although activation and CD3 levels did not differ between groups. Because the HLA sub-analyses included only small numbers of individuals, any influence of HLA type on TCRB rearrangement was left unresolved. Type 1 diabetes patients showed a moderate but significant shortening of TCRB CDR3 length in all four CD4+ subsets. PCR may preferentially amplify shorter templates, but because patient and control samples were amplified and corrected together, any resulting skew would affect both groups equally.

The junction shows trimming of 4 bases on V and 5 bases on J, and the gene matches do not reach 6 bases of it. CDR1 and CDR2, per the germline V gene, are SGHRS and YFSETQ. The CDR3 goes from the cysteine to the phenylalanine over 14 residues. The CDR3 DNA has 42 bases and is translated from base 1. Each donor gave one peripheral blood draw, averaging approximately 0.12 L, which was collected into heparinised tubes. A BD FACSAria II and a panel including CD45RO, CCR7, CD25, CD127, CD95 and CD27 were used to sort naive, central memory, regulatory and stem cell-like memory CD4+ T cells. A purity above 95% was achieved for all sorted populations. Right away, PBMCs were isolated by Lymphoprep density gradient centrifugation and were stained directly, with no culture step. So that batch effects would be minimized, each experiment stained and sorted samples in pairs, pairing one healthy donor with one patient.

About this clone itself: Its recognized antigen is unknown. The input lacks base qualities; no much larger clone sits a single base away.

The High Capacity cDNA Reverse Transcription Kit was used to reverse transcribe all of the isolated RNA, meaning that expressed TCRB transcripts were what got sequenced. Survey-depth immunoSEQ sequencing was performed on stem cell-like memory T cell samples, with an average of roughly 1 million total reads per sample. Sorted cells were lysed in RLT buffer, and RNA was extracted using DNase-treated RNeasy Micro or Mini kits according to cell number. Each cell subset was processed on its own to prevent cross-contamination, while patient and healthy donor samples were processed together. TCRB sequences were amplified from cDNA with the immunoSEQ multiplex PCR, producing 87-bp fragments spanning the CDR3 region. Sequencing of the amplicons was performed on the Illumina HiSeq platform. The study's own analysis went as follows. Synthetic template baselines were used to correct PCR bias computationally, reads within Hamming distance 2 were collapsed, and singletons that could not be merged were discarded. Reads were aligned to IMGT to assign V, D and J genes, CDR3 length, and insertions or deletions at six rearrangement sites. Within each subset, clonotype counts were normalized to sorted cell number, after which true diversity and Gini coefficients were computed with the tcR R package. The overlap coefficient, calculated on TCRB nucleotide sequences, was used to measure repertoire sharing. Held by TCRdb, this immuneACCESS table contains in-frame sequences only and omits some clones. Under half of the omission traces to an unresolved V gene where checked; the cause of the rest is unknown. The DNA was the basis for D and trimming; V, J and clone size are from that table. The sample table holds tens of thousands of clones, of which 68% were seen once. The leading ten clones occupy 0.95% to 1.3% of the sample.

The sequence was obtained from a woman aged 40 to 50 with type 1 diabetes. The chain links TRBV5-1 with TRBJ2-3; the central 8 bases match TRBD2. The material sequenced was stem cell memory CD4+ T cells from blood. According to the study, the label for this sample's cell subset or site signals: stem cell-like memory CD4+ T cells. The nucleotide sequence reads TGCGCCAGCAGCCAGACTAGCGTGGTAGATACGCAGTATTTT. This yields the protein CASSQTSVVDTQYF.